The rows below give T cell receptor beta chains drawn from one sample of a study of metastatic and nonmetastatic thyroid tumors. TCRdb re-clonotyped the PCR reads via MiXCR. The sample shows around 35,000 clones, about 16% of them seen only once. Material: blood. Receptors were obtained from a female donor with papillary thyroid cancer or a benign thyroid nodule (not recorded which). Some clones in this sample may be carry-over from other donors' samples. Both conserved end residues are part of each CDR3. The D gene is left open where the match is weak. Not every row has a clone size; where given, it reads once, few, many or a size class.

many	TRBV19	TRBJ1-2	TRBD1	TGTGCCAGTAGCCCGGGACAGGGGCCGGGAGGCTACACCTTC	CASSPGQGPGGYTF
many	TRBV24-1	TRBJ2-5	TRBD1	TGTGCCACCAGCCGACAGGGGATAGAGACCCAGTACTTC	CATSRQGIETQYF
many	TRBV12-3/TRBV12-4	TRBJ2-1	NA	TGTGCCAGCAGTTTACTCGGCGGAAGCTCCTACAATGAGCAGTTCTTC	CASSLLGGSSYNEQFF
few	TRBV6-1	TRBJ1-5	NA	TGTGCCAGCAGTGATGTGCCGGGTCAGCCCCAGCATTTT	CASSDVPGQPQHF
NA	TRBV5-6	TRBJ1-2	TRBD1	TGTGCCACCAGCTCAGAGACAGGGGTTGATGGCTACACCTTC	CATSSETGVDGYTF
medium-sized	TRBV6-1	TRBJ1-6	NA	TGTGCCAGCAGTGAAGTTGGCCAGGGTGGTTCACCCCTCCACTTT	CASSEVGQGGSPLHF
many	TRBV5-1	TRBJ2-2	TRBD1	TGCGCCAGCAGCCATAGACAGGGTCCCTCGAACACCGGGGAGCTGTTTTTT	CASSHRQGPSNTGELFF
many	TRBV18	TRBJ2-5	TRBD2	TGTGCCAGCTCACTCCGGACTAGCGGACAAGAGACCCAGTACTTC	CASSLRTSGQETQYF
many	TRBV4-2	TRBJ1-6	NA	TGTGCCAGCAGCCAAGATTACGGGGGGCGAGCCGGATCACCCCTCCACTTT	CASSQDYGGRAGSPLHF
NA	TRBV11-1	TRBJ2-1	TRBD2	TGTGCCAGCAGCCTAGCGGTCTCGGAGCAGTTATTC	CASSLAVSEQLF
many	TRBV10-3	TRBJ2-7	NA	TGTGCCAACTCCGAAAATGTCTACGAGCAGTACTTC	CANSENVYEQYF
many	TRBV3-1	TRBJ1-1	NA	TGTGCCAGCAGCCAAACAGCGAACACTGAAGCTTTCTTT	CASSQTANTEAFF
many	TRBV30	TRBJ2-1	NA	TGTGCCTGGAGTGTCGGGAAATACAATGAGCAGTTCTTC	CAWSVGKYNEQFF
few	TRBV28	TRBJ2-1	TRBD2	TGTGCCAGCAGTGCATGGTTAGCGGGAGGGGACAATGAGCAGTTCTTC	CASSAWLAGGDNEQFF
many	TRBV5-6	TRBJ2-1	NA	TGTGCCAGCAGCTTGGAAATTTCACGAGACAATGAGCAGTTCTTC	CASSLEISRDNEQFF
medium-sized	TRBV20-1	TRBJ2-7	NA	TGCAGTGCTAGAGAAGGCAGGGAGACAGGCGAGCAGTACTTC	CSAREGRETGEQYF
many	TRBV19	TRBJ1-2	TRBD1	TGTGCCAGTAGTCGTGACAGGGGGTATGGCTACACCTTC	CASSRDRGYGYTF
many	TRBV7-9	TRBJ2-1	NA	TGTGCCAGCAGCTTTGGTAGAGCAGAGGAGCAGTTCTTC	CASSFGRAEEQFF
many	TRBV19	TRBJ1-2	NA	TGTGCCAGTAGGAAACAGGGCTACACCTTC	CASRKQGYTF
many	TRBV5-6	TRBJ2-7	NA	TGTGCCAGCAGCTTGGGTGGGGTAAGCGGAGAACTACCATTC	CASSLGGVSGELPF
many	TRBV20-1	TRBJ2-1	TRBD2	TGCAGTGCTAGGGAGAATAGCGGGAGTTTGAATGAGCAGTTCTTC	CSARENSGSLNEQFF